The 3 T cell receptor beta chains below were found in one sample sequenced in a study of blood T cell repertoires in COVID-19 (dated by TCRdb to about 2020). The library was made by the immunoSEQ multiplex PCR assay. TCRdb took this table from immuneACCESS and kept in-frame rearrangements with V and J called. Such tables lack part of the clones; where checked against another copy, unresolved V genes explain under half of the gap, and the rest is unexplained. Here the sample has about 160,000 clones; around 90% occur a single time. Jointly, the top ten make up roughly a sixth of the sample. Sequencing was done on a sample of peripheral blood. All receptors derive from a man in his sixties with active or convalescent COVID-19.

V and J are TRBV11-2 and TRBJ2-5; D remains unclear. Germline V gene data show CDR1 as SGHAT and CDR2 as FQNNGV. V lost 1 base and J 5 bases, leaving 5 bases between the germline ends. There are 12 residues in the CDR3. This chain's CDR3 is CASSLARETQYF. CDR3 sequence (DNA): TGTGCCAGCAGCTTAGCTCGGGAGACCCAGTACTTC.

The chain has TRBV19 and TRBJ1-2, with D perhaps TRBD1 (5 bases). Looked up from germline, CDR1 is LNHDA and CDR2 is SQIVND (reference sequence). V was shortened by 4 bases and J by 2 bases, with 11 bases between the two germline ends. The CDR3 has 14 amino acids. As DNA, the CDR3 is TGTGCCAGTAGTAAGGGGCCACAAAACTATGGCTACACCTTC. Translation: CASSKGPQNYGYTF.

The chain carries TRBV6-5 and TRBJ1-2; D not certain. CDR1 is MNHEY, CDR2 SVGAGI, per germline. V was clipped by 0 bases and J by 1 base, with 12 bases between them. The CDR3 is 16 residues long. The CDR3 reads CASSYSGLELNYGYTF. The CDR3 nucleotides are TGTGCCAGCAGTTACTCTGGTCTCGAGCTTAACTATGGCTACACCTTC.